These T cell receptor beta chains were read from a single sample in a study of blood T cells in healthy people across ages. TCRdb reprocessed the 5' RACE reads with MiXCR, giving one entry per CDR3 protein. The sample has roughly 680,000 distinct CDR3 sequences; 49% are singletons. The sequenced material came from blood. The receptors were sampled from a woman aged 60 to 75 in good health. The CDR3 runs from the conserved cysteine through the conserved F or W. The order of the fields is V gene, D gene, J gene, clone size, CDR3 length, CDR3 protein, CDR3 DNA. The D gene is left open where the match is weak. Clone size is not always given. Where it is, it says once, few, many or a class for expanded clones.

TRBV4-1	NA	TRBJ2-7	NA	13	CASSHTGVLEQYF	TGCGCCAGCAGCCATACGGGGGTCCTCGAGCAGTACTTC
TRBV12-3/TRBV12-4	NA	TRBJ2-1	NA	16	CASSKGGSESYNEQFF	TGTGCCAGCTCCAAGGGAGGAAGCGAGTCCTACAATGAGCAGTTCTTC
TRBV7-9	TRBD1	TRBJ2-5	once	17	CASSFTGRQGVPETQYF	TGTGCCAGCAGCTTTACTGGTCGACAGGGGGTCCCAGAGACCCAGTACTTC
TRBV28	NA	TRBJ1-2	NA	14	CASSFRQNNYGYTF	TGTGCCAGCAGTTTCCGACAGAATAACTATGGCTACACCTTC
TRBV9	TRBD1	TRBJ1-6	NA	14	CASSARETGSPLHF	TGTGCCAGCAGCGCGCGGGAGACAGGGTCACCCCTCCACTTT
TRBV24-1	TRBD1	TRBJ2-5	NA	13	CATSVTGAETQYF	TGTGCCACCAGTGTGACAGGGGCAGAGACCCAGTACTTC
TRBV6-6	NA	TRBJ2-3	NA	17	CASSYSTRGHRTDTQYF	TGTGCCAGCAGTTACTCCACACGGGGACACCGCACAGATACGCAGTATTTT
TRBV29-1	TRBD1	TRBJ1-2	few	18	CSVPRRTGSGQTNYGYTF	TGCAGCGTGCCTCGCCGAACTGGGTCGGGACAGACAAACTATGGCTACACCTTC
TRBV29-1	NA	TRBJ2-3	few	14	CSVVASLSTDTQYF	TGCAGCGTTGTAGCTAGCCTCAGCACAGATACGCAGTATTTT
TRBV6-5	NA	TRBJ2-7	NA	15	CASSYSWGGQNEQYF	TGTGCCAGCAGTTACTCGTGGGGGGGACAGAACGAGCAGTACTTC
TRBV20-1	TRBD1	TRBJ2-1	NA	17	CSAREDRGRSSYNEQFF	TGCAGTGCTAGAGAGGACAGGGGTCGAAGCTCCTACAATGAGCAGTTCTTC
TRBV5-1	NA	TRBJ2-5	NA	13	CASSHPGEETQYF	TGCGCCAGCAGCCATCCAGGGGAAGAGACCCAGTACTTC
TRBV28	TRBD2	TRBJ2-7	NA	12	CASRLAGYEQYF	TGTGCCAGCAGGTTAGCGGGGTACGAGCAGTACTTC
TRBV6-5	TRBD1	TRBJ2-7	NA	16	CASARGGTGTYNEQYF	TGTGCCAGCGCCCGAGGTGGGACAGGGACCTACAATGAGCAGTACTTC
TRBV14	NA	TRBJ2-7	NA	16	CASSQLLERSYNEQYF	TGTGCCAGCAGCCAGTTACTAGAACGGTCCTACAATGAGCAGTACTTC
TRBV24-1	NA	TRBJ2-3	few	15	CATSDFIGLGGTQYF	TGTGCCACCAGTGATTTCATAGGGTTGGGGGGTACGCAGTATTTT
TRBV5-1	NA	TRBJ2-7	few	13	CASRGGSIYEQYF	TGCGCCAGCCGGGGCGGTTCAATCTACGAGCAGTACTTC
TRBV6-5	NA	TRBJ2-6	NA	15	CASSSWGSGANVLTF	TGTGCCAGCAGTTCCTGGGGCTCTGGGGCCAACGTCCTGACTTTC
TRBV29-1	TRBD1	TRBJ1-2	NA	13	CSGIDRGNYGYTF	TGCAGCGGAATAGACAGGGGTAACTATGGCTACACCTTC
TRBV7-2	NA	TRBJ2-5	NA	14	CASSPGTPLETRYF	TGTGCCAGCAGCCCCGGGACTCCCCTGGAGACCCGGTACTTC
TRBV20-1	NA	TRBJ2-7	NA	12	CSANSDGYEQYF	TGCAGTGCAAATTCGGACGGATACGAGCAGTACTTC
TRBV29-1	NA	TRBJ2-7	few	14	CSVDRGTGTYEQYF	TGCAGCGTGGATAGGGGGACTGGGACCTACGAGCAGTACTTC
TRBV29-1	TRBD2	TRBJ2-5	few	13	CSVGLNVGETQYF	TGCAGCGTGGGACTAAATGTTGGGGAGACCCAGTACTTC
TRBV20-1	TRBD2	TRBJ2-1	few	14	CSARFAGGLEEQFF	TGCAGTGCTAGATTCGCGGGAGGGCTGGAGGAGCAGTTCTTC
TRBV29-1	NA	TRBJ1-1	NA	11	CSGGIPAEAFF	TGCAGCGGGGGGATTCCCGCTGAAGCTTTCTTT
TRBV12-3/TRBV12-4	NA	TRBJ2-5	NA	14	CASRPDGQGETQYF	TGTGCCAGCAGGCCTGACGGGCAGGGAGAGACCCAGTACTTC
TRBV5-1	NA	TRBJ2-1	NA	15	CASSLAAGSYNEQVF	TGCGCCAGCAGCTTGGCAGCGGGCTCCTACAATGAGCAGGTCTTC
TRBV2	TRBD2	TRBJ2-5	NA	16	CASRKTSGSLSETQYF	TGTGCCAGCAGGAAAACTAGCGGGAGTTTGTCTGAGACCCAGTACTTC
TRBV6-6	NA	TRBJ2-1	few	14	CASCRTVEYDEQFF	TGTGCCAGCTGTAGGACTGTTGAGTACGATGAGCAGTTCTTC
TRBV28	NA	TRBJ2-5	few	13	CASTLARHNEQYF	TGTGCCAGCACCCTAGCGCGCCACAATGAGCAGTACTTC
TRBV29-1	NA	TRBJ2-1	NA	14	CSVDSRDIWGEQFF	TGCAGCGTTGATTCCAGGGACATCTGGGGGGAGCAGTTCTTC
TRBV6-2/TRBV6-3	TRBD2	TRBJ2-7	NA	16	CASSYSVVAGDYEQYF	TGTGCCAGCAGTTATAGCGTCGTAGCGGGAGACTACGAGCAGTACTTC
TRBV28	NA	TRBJ2-7	once	15	CASSFMGDSSYEQYF	TGTGCCAGCAGTTTTATGGGAGACAGCTCCTACGAGCAGTACTTC
TRBV2	NA	TRBJ1-2	NA	14	CASSVEGARYGYTF	TGTGCCAGCAGTGTTGAAGGGGCGCGTTATGGCTACACCTTC
TRBV12-3/TRBV12-4	TRBD2	TRBJ2-1	NA	15	CASSFGLAVYNEQFF	TGTGCCAGCAGTTTCGGTCTAGCGGTCTACAATGAGCAGTTCTTC
TRBV6-2/TRBV6-3	NA	TRBJ2-1	NA	15	CASSWTEPSYNEQFF	TGTGCCAGCAGTTGGACGGAACCTTCCTACAATGAGCAGTTCTTC
TRBV5-1	NA	TRBJ2-7	NA	16	CASSLFGGAVPNEQYF	TGCGCCAGCAGCTTGTTTGGTGGGGCCGTCCCGAACGAGCAGTACTTC